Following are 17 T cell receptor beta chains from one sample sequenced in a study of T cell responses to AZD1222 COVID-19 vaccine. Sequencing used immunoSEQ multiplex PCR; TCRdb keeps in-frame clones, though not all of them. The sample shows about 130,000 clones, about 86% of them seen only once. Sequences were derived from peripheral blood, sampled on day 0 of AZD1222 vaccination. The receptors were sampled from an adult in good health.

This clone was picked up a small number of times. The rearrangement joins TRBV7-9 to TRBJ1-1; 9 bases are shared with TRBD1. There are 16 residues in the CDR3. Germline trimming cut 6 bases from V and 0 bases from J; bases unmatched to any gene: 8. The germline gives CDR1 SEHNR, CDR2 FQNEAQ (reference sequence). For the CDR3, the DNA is TGTGCCAGCAGACGGGACAGGGTCCGCATGAACACTGAAGCTTTCTTT. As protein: CASRRDRVRMNTEAFF.

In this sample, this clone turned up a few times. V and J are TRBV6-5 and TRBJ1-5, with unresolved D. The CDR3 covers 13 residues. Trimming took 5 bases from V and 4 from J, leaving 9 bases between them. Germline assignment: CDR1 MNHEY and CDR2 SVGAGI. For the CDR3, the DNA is TGTGCCAGCAGTCTTGATCTTAATCAGCCCCAGCATTTT. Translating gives CASSLDLNQPQHF.

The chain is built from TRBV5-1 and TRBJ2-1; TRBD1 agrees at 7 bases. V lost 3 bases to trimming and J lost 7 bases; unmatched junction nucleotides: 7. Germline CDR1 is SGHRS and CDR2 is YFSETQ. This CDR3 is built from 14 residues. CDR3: CASSSGQDGNEQFF. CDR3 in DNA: TGCGCCAGCAGCTCAGGACAGGATGGGAATGAGCAGTTCTTC.

The CDR3 loop is CASSFGTGRLGLEKLFF. The CDR3 bases are TGCGCCAGCAGCTTTGGGACAGGAAGACTCGGATTGGAAAAACTGTTTTTT. J is TRBJ1-4 and V is TRBV5-1, with 8 bases lining up with TRBD1. This CDR3 spans 17 amino acids. V lost 2 bases and J lost 8; bases outside the gene matches: 14. The germline gives CDR1 SGHRS, CDR2 YFSETQ. Variable domain in full (rest from reference TRBV5-1 and TRBJ1-4): KAGVTQTPRYLIKTRGQQVTLSCSPISGHRSVSWYQQTPGQGLQFLFEYFSETQRNKGNFPGRFSGRQFSNSRSEMNVSTLELGDSALYLCASSFGTGRLGLEKLFFGSGTQLSVL.

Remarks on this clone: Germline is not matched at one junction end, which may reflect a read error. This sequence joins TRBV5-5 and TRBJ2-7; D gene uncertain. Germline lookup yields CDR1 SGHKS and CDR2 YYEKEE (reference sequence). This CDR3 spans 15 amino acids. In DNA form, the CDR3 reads TGTGCCAGCAGTTTGGAAGAGCGCAAACACTACGAGCAGTACTTC. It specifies CASSLEERKHYEQYF.

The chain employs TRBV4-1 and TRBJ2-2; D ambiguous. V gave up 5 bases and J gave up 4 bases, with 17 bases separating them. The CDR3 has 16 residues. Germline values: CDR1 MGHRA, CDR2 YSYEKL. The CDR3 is CASSNPGRNPTGELFF. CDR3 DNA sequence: TGCGCCAGCAGCAATCCCGGTCGCAACCCCACCGGGGAGCTGTTTTTT.

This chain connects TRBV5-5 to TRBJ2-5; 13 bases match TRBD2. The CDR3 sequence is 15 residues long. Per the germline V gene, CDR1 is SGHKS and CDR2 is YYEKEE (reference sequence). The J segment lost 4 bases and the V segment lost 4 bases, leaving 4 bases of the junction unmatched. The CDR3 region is CASSDGTSGAETQYF. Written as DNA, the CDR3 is TGTGCCAGCAGCGACGGGACTAGCGGGGCAGAGACCCAGTACTTC.

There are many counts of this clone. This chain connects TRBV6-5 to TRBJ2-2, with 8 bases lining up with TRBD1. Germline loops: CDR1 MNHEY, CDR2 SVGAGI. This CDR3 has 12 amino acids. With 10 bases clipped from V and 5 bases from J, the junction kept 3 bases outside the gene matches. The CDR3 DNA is TGTGCCACGACAGGGGCAACCGGGGAGCTGTTTTTT. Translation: CATTGATGELFF.

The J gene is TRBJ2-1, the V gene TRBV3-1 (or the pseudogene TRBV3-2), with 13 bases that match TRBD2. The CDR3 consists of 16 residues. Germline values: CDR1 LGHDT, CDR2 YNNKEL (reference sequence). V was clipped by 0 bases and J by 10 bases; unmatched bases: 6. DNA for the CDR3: TGTGCCAGCAGCCAAGACCGGACTAGCGGGGGCGGAGAGCAGTTCTTC. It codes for CASSQDRTSGGGEQFF.

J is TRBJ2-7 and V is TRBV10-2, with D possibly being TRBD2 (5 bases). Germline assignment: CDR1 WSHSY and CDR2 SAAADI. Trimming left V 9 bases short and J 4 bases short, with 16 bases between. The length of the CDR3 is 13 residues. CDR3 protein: CASMRGIGYEQYF. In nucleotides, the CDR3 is TGCGCCAGTATGCGAGGGATCGGGTACGAGCAGTACTTC.

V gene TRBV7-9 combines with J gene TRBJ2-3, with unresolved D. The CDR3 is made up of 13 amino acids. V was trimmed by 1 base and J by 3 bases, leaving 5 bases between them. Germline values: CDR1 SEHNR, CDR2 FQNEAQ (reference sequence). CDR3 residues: CASSLVGTDTQYF. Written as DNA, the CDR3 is TGTGCCAGCAGCTTAGTGGGGACAGATACGCAGTATTTT.

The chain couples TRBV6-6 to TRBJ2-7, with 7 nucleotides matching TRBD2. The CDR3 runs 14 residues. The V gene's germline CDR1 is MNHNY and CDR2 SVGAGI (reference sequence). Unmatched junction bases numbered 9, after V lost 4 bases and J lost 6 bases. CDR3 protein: CASSSETSSGEQYF. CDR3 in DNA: TGTGCCAGCAGTTCCGAGACTAGCTCCGGCGAGCAGTACTTC.

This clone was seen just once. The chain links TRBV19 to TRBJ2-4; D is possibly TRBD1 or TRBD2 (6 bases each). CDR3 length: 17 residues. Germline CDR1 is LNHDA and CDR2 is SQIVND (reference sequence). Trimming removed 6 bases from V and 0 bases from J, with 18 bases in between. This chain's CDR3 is CASRSPGDNLAKNIQYF. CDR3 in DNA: TGTGCCAGTAGATCTCCGGGGGACAATCTAGCCAAAAACATTCAGTACTTC.

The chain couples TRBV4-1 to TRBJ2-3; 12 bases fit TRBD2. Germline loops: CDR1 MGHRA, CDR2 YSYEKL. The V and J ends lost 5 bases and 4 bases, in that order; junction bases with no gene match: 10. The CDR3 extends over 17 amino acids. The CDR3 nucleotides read TGCGCCAGCAGCGAAGGATCTAGCGGGAGGGCCCCAGATACGCAGTATTTT. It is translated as CASSEGSSGRAPDTQYF.

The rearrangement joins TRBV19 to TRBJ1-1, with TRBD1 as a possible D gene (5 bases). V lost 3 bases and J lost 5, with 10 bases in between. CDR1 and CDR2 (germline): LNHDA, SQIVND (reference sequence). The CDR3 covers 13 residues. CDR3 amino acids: CASSIGRETEAFF. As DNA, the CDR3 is TGTGCCAGTAGTATTGGCAGGGAAACTGAAGCTTTCTTT.

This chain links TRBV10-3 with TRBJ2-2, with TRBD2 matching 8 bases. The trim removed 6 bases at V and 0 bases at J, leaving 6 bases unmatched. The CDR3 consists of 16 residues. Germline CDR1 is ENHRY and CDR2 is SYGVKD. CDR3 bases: TGTGCCATCAGCTACAGCGGGAGCCCGAACACCGGGGAGCTGTTTTTT. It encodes CAISYSGSPNTGELFF.

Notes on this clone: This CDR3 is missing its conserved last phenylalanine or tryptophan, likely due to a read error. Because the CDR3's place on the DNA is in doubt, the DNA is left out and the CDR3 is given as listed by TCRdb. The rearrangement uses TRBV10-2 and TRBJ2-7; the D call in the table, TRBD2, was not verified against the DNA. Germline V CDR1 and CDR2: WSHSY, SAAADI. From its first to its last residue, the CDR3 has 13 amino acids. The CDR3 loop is CASSESLGPGWSS.